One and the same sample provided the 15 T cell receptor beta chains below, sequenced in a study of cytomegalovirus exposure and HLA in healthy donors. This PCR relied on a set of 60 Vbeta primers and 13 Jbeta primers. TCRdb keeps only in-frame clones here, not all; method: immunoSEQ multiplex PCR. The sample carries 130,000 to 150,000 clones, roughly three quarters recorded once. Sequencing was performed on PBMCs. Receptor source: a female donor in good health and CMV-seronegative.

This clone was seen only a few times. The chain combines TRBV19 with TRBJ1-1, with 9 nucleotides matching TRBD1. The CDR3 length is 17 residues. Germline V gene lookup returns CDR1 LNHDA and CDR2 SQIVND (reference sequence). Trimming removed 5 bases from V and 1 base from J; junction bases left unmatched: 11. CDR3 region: CASSAEGQGLKNTEAFF. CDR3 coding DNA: TGTGCCAGTAGTGCAGAGGGACAGGGACTCAAGAACACTGAAGCTTTCTTT.

CDR3 sequence: CASSPPLAAYNEQFF. The CDR3 nucleotides read TGCGCCAGCAGCCCCCCACTAGCGGCCTACAATGAGCAGTTCTTC. This sequence joins TRBV4-1 and TRBJ2-1, with 8 bases fitting TRBD2. The CDR3 extends over 15 amino acids. Germline CDR1 reads MGHRA; CDR2 reads YSYEKL. Trimming took 4 bases from V and 2 from J; bases not matched to a gene: 4.

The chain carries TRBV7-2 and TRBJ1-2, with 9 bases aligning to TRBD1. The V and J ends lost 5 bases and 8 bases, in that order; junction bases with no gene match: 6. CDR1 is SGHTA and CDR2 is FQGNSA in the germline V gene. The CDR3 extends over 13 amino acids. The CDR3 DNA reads TGTGCCAGCAGCGAGGGACAGGGAAGGGGCTACACCTTC. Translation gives CASSEGQGRGYTF.

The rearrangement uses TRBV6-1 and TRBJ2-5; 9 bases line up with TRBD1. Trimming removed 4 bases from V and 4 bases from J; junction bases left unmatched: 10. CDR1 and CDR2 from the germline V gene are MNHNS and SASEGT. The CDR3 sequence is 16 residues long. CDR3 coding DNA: TGTGCCAGCAGTGGAGGGGGGACAGGGATGCCAGAGACCCAGTACTTC. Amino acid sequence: CASSGGGTGMPETQYF.

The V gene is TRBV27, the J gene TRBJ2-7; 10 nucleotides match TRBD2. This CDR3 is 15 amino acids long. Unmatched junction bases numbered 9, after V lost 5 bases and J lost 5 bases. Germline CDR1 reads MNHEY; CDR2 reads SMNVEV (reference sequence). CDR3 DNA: TGTGCCAGCAGTAGTCCGGGACTAGCGCCCCACGAGCAGTACTTC. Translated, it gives CASSSPGLAPHEQYF.

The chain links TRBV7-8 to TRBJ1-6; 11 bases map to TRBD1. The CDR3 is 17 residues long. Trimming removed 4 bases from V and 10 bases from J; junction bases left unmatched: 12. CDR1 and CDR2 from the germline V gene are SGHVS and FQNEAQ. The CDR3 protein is CASSSRTGGSIGSPLHF. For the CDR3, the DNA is TGTGCCAGCAGCTCCCGGACAGGGGGCTCAATAGGATCACCCCTCCACTTT.

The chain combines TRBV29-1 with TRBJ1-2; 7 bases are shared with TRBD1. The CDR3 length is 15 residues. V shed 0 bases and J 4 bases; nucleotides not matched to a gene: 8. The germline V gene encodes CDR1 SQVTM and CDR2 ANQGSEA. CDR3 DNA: TGCAGCGTTGAAGAAAGTGAGGGGGCCGGCTATGGCTACACCTTC. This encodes CSVEESEGAGYGYTF.

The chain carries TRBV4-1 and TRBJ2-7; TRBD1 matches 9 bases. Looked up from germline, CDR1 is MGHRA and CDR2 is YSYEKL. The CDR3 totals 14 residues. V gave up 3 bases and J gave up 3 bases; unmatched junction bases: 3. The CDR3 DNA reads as TGCGCCAGCAGCCAGGTGACAGGGGGCTACGAGCAGTACTTC. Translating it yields CASSQVTGGYEQYF.

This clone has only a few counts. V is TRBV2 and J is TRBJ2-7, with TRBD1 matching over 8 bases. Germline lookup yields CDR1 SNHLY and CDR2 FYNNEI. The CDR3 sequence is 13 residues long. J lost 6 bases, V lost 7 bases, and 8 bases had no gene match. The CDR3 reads CASKDRVRFEQYF. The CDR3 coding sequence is TGTGCCAGCAAGGACAGGGTACGGTTCGAGCAGTACTTC.

CDR3: CASSLAGLADSYNEQFF. CDR3 nucleotides: TGCGCCAGCAGCTTGGCCGGACTAGCGGATTCCTACAATGAGCAGTTCTTC. This chain connects TRBV5-1 to TRBJ2-1; 10 nucleotides align to TRBD2. This CDR3 comprises 17 residues. Trimming took 0 bases from V and 1 from J; bases not matched to a gene: 4. Germline assignment: CDR1 SGHRS and CDR2 YFSETQ.

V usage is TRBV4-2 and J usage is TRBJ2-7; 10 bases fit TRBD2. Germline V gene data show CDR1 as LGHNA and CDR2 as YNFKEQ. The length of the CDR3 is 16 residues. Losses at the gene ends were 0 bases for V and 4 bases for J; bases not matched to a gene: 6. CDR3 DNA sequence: TGTGCCAGCAGCCAAGAGATCGGGACTAGCGATTACGAGCAGTACTTC. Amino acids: CASSQEIGTSDYEQYF.

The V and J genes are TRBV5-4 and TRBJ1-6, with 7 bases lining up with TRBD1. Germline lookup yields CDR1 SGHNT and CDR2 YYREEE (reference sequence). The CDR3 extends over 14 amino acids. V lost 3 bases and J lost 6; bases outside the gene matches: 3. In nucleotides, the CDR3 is TGTGCCAGCAGCTCCGGGACAGTTAATTCACCCCTCCACTTT. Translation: CASSSGTVNSPLHF.

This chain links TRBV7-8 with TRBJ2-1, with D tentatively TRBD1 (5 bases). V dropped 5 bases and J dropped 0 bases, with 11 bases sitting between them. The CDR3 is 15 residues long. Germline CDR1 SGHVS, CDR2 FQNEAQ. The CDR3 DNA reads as TGTGCCAGCAGCCTCAGGGTAAGCTCCTACAATGAGCAGTTCTTC. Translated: CASSLRVSSYNEQFF.

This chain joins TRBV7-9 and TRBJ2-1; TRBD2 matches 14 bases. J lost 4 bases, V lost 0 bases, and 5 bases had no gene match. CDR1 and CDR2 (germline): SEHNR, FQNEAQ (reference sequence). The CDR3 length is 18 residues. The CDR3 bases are TGTGCCAGCAGCTTAGCGGGACTAGCGGGAGTTGAATACAATGAGCAGTTCTTC. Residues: CASSLAGLAGVEYNEQFF.

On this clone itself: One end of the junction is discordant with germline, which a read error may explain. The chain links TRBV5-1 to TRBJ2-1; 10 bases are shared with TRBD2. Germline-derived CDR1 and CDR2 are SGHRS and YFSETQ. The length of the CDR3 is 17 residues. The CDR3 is CAGSLAGLADSYNEQFF. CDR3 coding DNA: TGCGCCGGCAGCTTGGCCGGACTAGCGGATTCCTACAATGAGCAGTTCTTC.